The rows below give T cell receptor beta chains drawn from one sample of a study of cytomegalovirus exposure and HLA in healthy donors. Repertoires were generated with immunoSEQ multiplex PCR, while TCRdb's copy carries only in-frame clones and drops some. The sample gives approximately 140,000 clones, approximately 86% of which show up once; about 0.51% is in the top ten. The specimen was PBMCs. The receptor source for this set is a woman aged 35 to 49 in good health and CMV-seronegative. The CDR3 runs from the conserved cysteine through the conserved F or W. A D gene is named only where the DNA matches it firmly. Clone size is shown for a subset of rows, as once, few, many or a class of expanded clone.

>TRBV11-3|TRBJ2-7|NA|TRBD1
TGTGCCAGCAGCCCATGGGGACAGGGAGTATCTTACGAGCAGTACTTC
CASSPWGQGVSYEQYF
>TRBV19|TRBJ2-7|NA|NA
TGTGCCAGTAGTATCATGGAGGGAGCCTACGAGCAGTACTTC
CASSIMEGAYEQYF
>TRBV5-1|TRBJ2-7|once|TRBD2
TGCGCCAGCAGCTTGGAGGCGGGAGGACGCGAGCAGTACTTC
CASSLEAGGREQYF
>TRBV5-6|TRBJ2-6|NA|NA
TGTGCCAGCAGCTTGGGACAGGTCCGCAACGTCCTGACTTTC
CASSLGQVRNVLTF
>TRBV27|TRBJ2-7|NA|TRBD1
TGTGCCAGCGGTGTCAGGGGGCTAGGCGAGCAGTACTTC
CASGVRGLGEQYF
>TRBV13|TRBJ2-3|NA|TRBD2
TGTGCCAGCAGCAAAGTAGCGGGAGGGGGCACAGATACGCAGTATTTT
CASSKVAGGGTDTQYF
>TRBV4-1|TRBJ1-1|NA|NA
TGCGCCAGCAGCCAAAAGGGTGGGGCAGGCCAGGGGAACACTGAAGCTTTCTTT
CASSQKGGAGQGNTEAFF
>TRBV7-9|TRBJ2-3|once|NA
TGTGCCAGCAGCTTAGGGATCGCAGCGGTCACAGATACGCAGTATTTT
CASSLGIAAVTDTQYF
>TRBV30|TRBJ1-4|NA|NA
TGTGCCTGGAGTACGTTATCGGGGGAAAAACTGTTTTTT
CAWSTLSGEKLFF
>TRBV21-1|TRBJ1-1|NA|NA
TGTGCCAGCAGCAAAGGAGCCACTGAAGCTTTCTTT
CASSKGATEAFF
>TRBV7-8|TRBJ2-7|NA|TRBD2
TGTGCCAGCAGCCTCTCCTCGACTAGCGGGGTTGGGTACGAGCAGTACTTC
CASSLSSTSGVGYEQYF
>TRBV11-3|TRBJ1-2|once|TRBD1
TGTGCCAGCAGCAGGACAGGGGGGAATGATGGCTACACCTTC
CASSRTGGNDGYTF
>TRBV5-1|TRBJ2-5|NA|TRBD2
TGCGCCAGCAGCTTGGCCCTCGCGGGGAGGGTCGATGCGCAGTACTTC
CASSLALAGRVDAQYF
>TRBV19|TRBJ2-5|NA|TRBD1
TGTGCCACCAGTAGCCGGGACAGGGGGCTGGGGACCCAGTACTTC
CATSSRDRGLGTQYF
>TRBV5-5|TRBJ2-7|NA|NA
TGTGCCAGCAGCTCGACGGAGAACTACGAGCAGTACTTC
CASSSTENYEQYF
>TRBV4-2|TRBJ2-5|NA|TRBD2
TGTGCCAGCAGCCAAAGGCGGGGGGAGACCCAGTACTTC
CASSQRRGETQYF
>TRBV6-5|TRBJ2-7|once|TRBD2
TGTGCCAGCAGAAGACTAGCGTCCTCCTACGAGCAGTACTTC
CASRRLASSYEQYF
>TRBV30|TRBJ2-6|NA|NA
TGTGCCTGGAGTGCCCTCGGGATCTCTGGGGCCAACGTCCTGACTTTC
CAWSALGISGANVLTF
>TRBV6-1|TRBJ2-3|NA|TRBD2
TGTGCCAGCAGGAAGGGGACTAGCGGCACAGATACGCAGTATTTT
CASRKGTSGTDTQYF
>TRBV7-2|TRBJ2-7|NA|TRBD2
TGTGCCAGCAGCTTCACTAGCGGGCCCTCCTACGAGCAGTACTTC
CASSFTSGPSYEQYF
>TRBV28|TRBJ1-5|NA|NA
TGTGCCAGCAGTTTTCAGGGCCTCGGCAATCAGCCCCAGCATTTT
CASSFQGLGNQPQHF
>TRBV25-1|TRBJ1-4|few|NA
TGTGCCAGCAGTGACGGCCGGACAGCAACTAATGAAAAACTGTTTTTT
CASSDGRTATNEKLFF
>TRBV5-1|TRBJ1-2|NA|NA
TGCGCCAGCCGTGCCGGGACAACCAACTATGGCTACACCTTC
CASRAGTTNYGYTF
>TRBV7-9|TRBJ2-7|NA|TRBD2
TGTGCCAGCAGCTTACCCCCGGGGCTAGCGGGACACTACGAGCAGTACTTC
CASSLPPGLAGHYEQYF
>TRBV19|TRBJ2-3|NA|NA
TGTGCCAGTAGTTTACAGGTAACAGATACGCAGTATTTT
CASSLQVTDTQYF
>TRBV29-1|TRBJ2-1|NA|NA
TGCAGCGTTGTCCGGGACTACAATGAGCAGTTCTTC
CSVVRDYNEQFF
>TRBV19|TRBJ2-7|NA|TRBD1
TGTGCCAGTAGTATGGGGACAGCCTTCTACGAGCAGTACTTC
CASSMGTAFYEQYF
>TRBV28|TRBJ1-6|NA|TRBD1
TGTGCCAGCAGGGGGACAGTTTGGGGTTCACCCCTCCACTTT
CASRGTVWGSPLHF
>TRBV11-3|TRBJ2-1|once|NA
TGTGCCAGCAGCGCCGCAGGGTTTGAGCAGTTCTTC
CASSAAGFEQFF
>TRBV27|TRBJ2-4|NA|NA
TGTGCCAGCATGGAGGGTTTAGCCAAAAACATTCAGTACTTC
CASMEGLAKNIQYF
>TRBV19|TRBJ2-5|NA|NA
TGTGCCAGTAGCCTGCAGGGGTCGCTAGAGACCCAGTACTTC
CASSLQGSLETQYF
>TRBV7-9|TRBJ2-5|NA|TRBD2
TGTGCCAGCAGCTCGACTAGCGGGACTGGGAAGACCCAGTACTTC
CASSSTSGTGKTQYF
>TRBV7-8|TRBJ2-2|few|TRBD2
TGTGCCAGCAGCAGCCTCGGGCTAGCGGGCATCGGGGAGCTGTTTTTT
CASSSLGLAGIGELFF
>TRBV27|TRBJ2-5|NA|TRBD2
TGTGCCAGCAAGGGACTAGACCGGGAGACCCAGTACTTC
CASKGLDRETQYF
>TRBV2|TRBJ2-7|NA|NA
TGTGCCAGCGATAGGGAGTTGACCGATCCAGAAATGGACTTC
CASDRELTDPEMDF
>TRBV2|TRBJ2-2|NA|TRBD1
TGTGCCAGCAGAGGGGGCGATTTAGGCACCGGGGAGCTGTTTTTT
CASRGGDLGTGELFF
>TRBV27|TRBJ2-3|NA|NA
TGTGCCAGCACCCTGCGGGGTCGGGCCGGCACAGATACGCAGTATTTT
CASTLRGRAGTDTQYF
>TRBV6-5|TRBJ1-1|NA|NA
TGTGCCAGCAGTTACGGGAGGGTGGCTGAAGCTTTCTTT
CASSYGRVAEAFF
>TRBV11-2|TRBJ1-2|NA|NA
TGTGCCAGCAGCTCGATCGGGGGGTCTGGTGGCTACACCTTC
CASSSIGGSGGYTF
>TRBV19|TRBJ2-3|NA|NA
TGTGCCAGTAGGGAGGACGGTTCCACAGATACGCAGTATTTT
CASREDGSTDTQYF
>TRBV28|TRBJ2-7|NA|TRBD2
TGTGCCAGCAGTCCCGCCTCACTAGCGGGTGAGCAGTACTTC
CASSPASLAGEQYF
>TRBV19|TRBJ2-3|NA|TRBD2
TGTGCCAGTAGTTTGAAGCGGGAGGCCCGGGCAGATACGCAGTATTTT
CASSLKREARADTQYF
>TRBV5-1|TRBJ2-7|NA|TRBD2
TGCGCCAGCAGACTAGCGGGAGAGGGTTTCTACGAGCAGTACTTC
CASRLAGEGFYEQYF
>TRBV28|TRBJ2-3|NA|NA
TGTGCCAGCAGTTTATGGTTGAGCCATACGCAGTATTTT
CASSLWLSHTQYF
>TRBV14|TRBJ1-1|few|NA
TGTGCCAGCAGCCAAGAGTGGGGCCCAACTTTCTTT
CASSQEWGPTFF
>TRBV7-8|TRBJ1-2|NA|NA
TGTGCCAGCAGCCATAGCCGCCAGGGGCATTTTGGCTACACCTTC
CASSHSRQGHFGYTF
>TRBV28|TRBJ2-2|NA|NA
TGTGCCAGCAGTTGGGCCAGGGGGGCCATAATGGACGGGGAGCTGTTTTTT
CASSWARGAIMDGELFF
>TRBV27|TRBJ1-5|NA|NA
TGTGCCAGCAGTTTTGACTCGGGACTAAATCAGCCCCAGCATTTT
CASSFDSGLNQPQHF
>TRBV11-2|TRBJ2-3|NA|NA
TGTGCCAGCAGCTTTAACCGGGGTAGCACAGATACGCAGTATTTT
CASSFNRGSTDTQYF